Many counts were recorded for the clone carrying this TCR beta chain. Germline lookup yields CDR1 SGHDT and CDR2 YYEEEE. The CDR3 consists of 13 residues. The J segment lost 5 bases and the V segment lost 2 bases, leaving 2 bases of the junction unmatched. This record comes from a study of read filtering for tumor transcriptome and immune sequencing. Molecular barcoded adaptors covering alpha/delta and beta/gamma chains were used on roughly 370 ng RNA. TCRdb passed the reads through MiXCR, listing each CDR3 protein once. Here the sample spans tens of thousands of distinct CDR3 sequences, approximately 22% being singletons.

Sequencing was carried out using a population of CD138-negative cells sorted from bone marrow. The V gene is TRBV5-6, the J gene TRBJ2-5; TRBD2 agrees at 8 bases. The clonotype originates from a donor at least 40 years old with multiple myeloma. The CDR3 sequence: CASSLRLAETQYF. CDR3 nucleotides: TGTGCCAGCAGCTTAAGACTAGCGGAGACCCAGTACTTC.